This T cell receptor (beta chain) came from a study of cytomegalovirus exposure and HLA in healthy donors. With 60 Vbeta and 13 Jbeta primers, the PCR was carried out. Clones were read by immunoSEQ multiplex PCR, and TCRdb kept only the in-frame ones, dropping some. This sample has tens of thousands of clones; around 73% occur once, and the top ten carry about 5%. A remark on this clone: Antigen specificity is unknown.

Germline-derived CDR1 and CDR2 are SGHTA and FQGTGA. Trimming at V came to 4 bases and at J to 7 bases, leaving 2 bases not matched to a gene. The CDR3 has 15 amino acids. Study observations and caveats: Some V segments, TRBV6-2 and TRBV6-3 among them, were indistinguishable and were therefore excluded. Reportedly, HLA-A and HLA-B alleles of most subjects were accurately predicted from TCR beta. As a later analysis revealed, the rate of TCR association differed by HLA locus, with DRB1 most and HLA-C fewest. Per a prior analysis, the majority of TCR beta V segments were productive roughly 87% or roughly 30% of the time.

This clonotype was obtained from a man in his forties or fifties in good health and CMV-seronegative. The sample was PBMCs. This chain connects TRBV7-3 to TRBJ2-2, with 14 bases matching TRBD2. The CDR3 region has the DNA TGTGCCAGCAGCTCGGGACTAGCGGGGGTCGGGGAGCTGTTTTTT. It codes for CASSSGLAGVGELFF.